The clone carrying this TCR beta chain has just one count. No antigen is known for it. Amplification used 60 Vbeta primers and 13 Jbeta primers. The data were produced by immunoSEQ multiplex PCR, yet TCRdb's version contains in-frame clones alone and is incomplete. The table records about 180,000 clones, roughly 79% of them present only once. The entry originates in a study of cytomegalovirus exposure and HLA in healthy donors. Points from the study as a whole: Reports indicated that the classifier achieved high specificity and sensitivity in diagnosing cytomegalovirus status. Usually a TCR sequence was rare, but some public TCRs were found in many donors. Researchers reportedly found TCR beta sequences accurately predicted most subjects' HLA-A and HLA-B alleles. A reported reduction in N-insertions relative to the approximately 600-donor mean was seen in an Asian-associated ancestry cluster in a later analysis.

CDR3 length equals 13 residues. Germline CDR1 reads SGHTA; CDR2 reads FQGNSA. The V end was cut by 3 bases, the J end by 5 bases, with 10 bases between. The material sequenced was PBMCs. The chain joins TRBV7-2 to TRBJ2-5, with TRBD2 as a possible D gene (5 bases). The clonotype comes from a woman under 30 in good health and CMV-seropositive. CDR3 in amino acids: CASSFTREETQYF. The CDR3 bases are TGTGCCAGCAGCTTTACGAGGGAGGAGACCCAGTACTTC.